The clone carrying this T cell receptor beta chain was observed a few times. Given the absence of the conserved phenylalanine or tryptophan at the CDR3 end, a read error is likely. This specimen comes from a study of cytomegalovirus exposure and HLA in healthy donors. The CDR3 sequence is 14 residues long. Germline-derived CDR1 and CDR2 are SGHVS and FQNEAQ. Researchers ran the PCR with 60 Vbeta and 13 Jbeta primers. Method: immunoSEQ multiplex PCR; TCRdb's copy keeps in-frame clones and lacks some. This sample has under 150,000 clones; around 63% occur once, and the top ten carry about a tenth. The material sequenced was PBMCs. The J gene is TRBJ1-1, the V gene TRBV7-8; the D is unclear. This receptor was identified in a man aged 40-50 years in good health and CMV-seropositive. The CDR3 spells CASSSSHPNTEAFC. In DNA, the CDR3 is TGTGCCAGCAGCTCGTCTCACCCCAACACTGAGGCTTTCTGT.